The next 31 T cell receptor beta chains were all read from a single sample in a study of T cell repertoires in cytomegalovirus infection. TCRdb independently ran MiXCR on the reads; one entry per CDR3 protein. This repertoire shows 110,000 to 150,000 distinct CDR3 sequences, about 6.5% found once; its top ten account for approximately 18%. Sequenced material: PBMCs. These TCRs come from a human donor in good health (CMV status not recorded). Some clones in this sample may be carry-over from other donors' samples.

In its sample, this clonotype was seen many times. The J gene is TRBJ2-1, the V gene TRBV2, with D tentatively TRBD1 (5 bases). Trimming stripped 7 bases from V and 4 bases from J, with 11 bases between. The CDR3 is 13 residues long. Germline V gives CDR1 SNHLY, CDR2 FYNNEI. The CDR3 sequence is CASTEDMYNEQFF. Here the CDR3 DNA reads TGTGCCAGCACCGAGGACATGTACAATGAGCAGTTCTTC.

This clonotype was observed at least ten times. The chain is built from TRBV7-2 and TRBJ1-1, with unresolved D. Germline V gene sequence: CDR1 SGHTA, CDR2 FQGNSA. This CDR3 has 13 residues. Trimming took off 4 bases at V and 8 bases at J, with 14 bases between the two ends. The CDR3 region is CASSYYTGVEAFF. The CDR3, as DNA: TGTGCCAGCAGCTACTATACGGGAGTAGAAGCTTTCTTT.

A remark on this clonotype: It is likely a read error, because the conserved phenylalanine at the end of the CDR3 is missing. V and J are TRBV12-3 or TRBV12-4 and TRBJ1-1; the D is unclear. This CDR3 contains 12 residues. V lost 3 bases and J lost 7, with 9 bases in between. CDR3 coding DNA: TGTGCCAGCAGTTTTAGTCGGGGTGAAGCTTTCCTT. Translation: CASSFSRGEAFL.

This clonotype was observed at least ten times. The rearrangement links TRBV6-5 to TRBJ1-1; tentative D call: TRBD1 (6 bases). The V end lost 1 base, the J end lost 0 bases, and 9 bases lay between the germline ends. CDR3 length equals 15 residues. The germline gives CDR1 MNHEY, CDR2 SVGAGI. In nucleotides, the CDR3 is TGTGCCAGCAGTTACTGGGCAGGGGTGAACACTGAAGCTTTCTTT. Its protein product is CASSYWAGVNTEAFF.

The chain employs TRBV2 and TRBJ2-5, with D possibly TRBD2 on 5 matching bases. CDR1 and CDR2 (germline): SNHLY, FYNNEI. The V end was cut by 3 bases, the J end by 4 bases, with 9 bases between. The CDR3 is 13 amino acids. The CDR3 nucleotides are TGTGCCAGCAGTGAGTGGACTCCAGAGACCCAGTACTTC. As protein: CASSEWTPETQYF.

This clonotype showed up many times. The chain recombines TRBV7-2 with TRBJ2-1; D gene uncertain. The germline CDR1 and CDR2 sequences are SGHTA and FQGNSA. Trimming took off 1 base at V and 7 bases at J, with 11 bases between the two ends. CDR3 length: 14 residues. The CDR3 bases are TGTGCCAGCAGCTTAGAGGGCACATTTAATGAGCAGTTCTTC. This encodes CASSLEGTFNEQFF.

The rearrangement joins TRBV29-1 to TRBJ2-5; no definite D call. Looked up from germline, CDR1 is SQVTM and CDR2 is ANQGSEA. The CDR3 loop spans 11 amino acids. The ends were cut back, 0 bases at V and 7 bases at J, with 6 bases in the middle. The CDR3 DNA sequence: TGCAGCGTTGAAGAGCCCCCGACCCAGTACTTC. It specifies CSVEEPPTQYF.

This clonotype came up many times. DNA of the CDR3: TGTGCCAGCGCCCAGGACAGGGCAGTAAACTATGGCTACACCTTC. This translates into CASAQDRAVNYGYTF. The chain uses TRBV2 and TRBJ1-2; TRBD1 agrees at 8 bases. J was trimmed by 2 bases and V by 8 bases; bases with no gene match: 10. The CDR3 totals 15 residues. Germline CDR1 and CDR2: SNHLY and FYNNEI.

This chain uses TRBV29-1 with TRBJ1-3; unclear D gene. The CDR3 has 11 residues. Germline CDR1 and CDR2: SQVTM and ANQGSEA. Trimming left V 7 bases short and J 7 bases short, with 11 bases between. The DNA for the CDR3 is TGCAGCGCCCTTGTGGCGAACACCATATATTTT. Translation: CSALVANTIYF.

The chain couples TRBV7-8 to TRBJ1-1; TRBD1 agrees at 12 bases. Germline V gives CDR1 SGHVS, CDR2 FQNEAQ. Losses at the gene ends were 1 base for V and 9 bases for J; bases not matched to a gene: 9. This CDR3 is 16 amino acids long. The CDR3 bases are TGTGCCAGCAGCTTAGTAAATCCGGGACAGGGGGCTCAAGCTTTCTTT. Translating gives CASSLVNPGQGAQAFF.

This chain uses TRBV28 with TRBJ2-2; D might be TRBD1 or TRBD2, each matching 7 bases. Between the trimmed V and J ends, which lost 5 bases and 5 bases, there was a span of 18 bases. This CDR3 has 16 amino acids. The germline CDR1 and CDR2 sequences are MDHEN and SYDVKM. CDR3 DNA sequence: TGTGCCAGCAGTCCCTGGGGAGGGGGCGGTACCGGGGAGCTGTTTTTT. Amino acid sequence: CASSPWGGGGTGELFF.

This clonotype has ten or more counts. This chain connects TRBV7-2 to TRBJ1-1; D uncertain. This CDR3 spans 15 amino acids. The V gene's germline CDR1 is SGHTA and CDR2 FQGNSA. The V and J ends lost 2 bases and 2 bases respectively, with 12 bases between them. This CDR3 is CASSLQDSGNTEAFF. Here the CDR3 DNA reads TGTGCCAGCAGCTTACAGGACTCCGGCAACACTGAAGCTTTCTTT.

This clonotype was seen a handful of times. One end of the junction does not line up with germline, which may come from a read error. This chain joins TRBV7-6 and TRBJ1-5; 8 positions agree with TRBD1. The germline CDR1 and CDR2 sequences are SGHVS and FNYEAQ. This CDR3 contains 16 residues. The CDR3 reads CVSSLVSGQANQPQHF. The CDR3 nucleotides read TGTGTCAGCAGCTTAGTTTCGGGACAGGCGAATCAGCCCCAGCATTTT.

There are many counts of this clonotype. This chain uses TRBV20-1 with TRBJ2-3; TRBD2 matches 11 bases. The germline V gene has CDR1 DFQATT and CDR2 SNEGSKA (reference sequence). Trimming at V came to 3 bases and at J to 6 bases, leaving 14 bases not matched to a gene. The CDR3 consists of 17 residues. The CDR3 DNA reads TGCAGTGCTAGGTCCGGGACTAGCGGACTTCAGGGGGATACGCAGTATTTT. Translation gives CSARSGTSGLQGDTQYF.

In this sample, this clonotype turned up many times. The chain links TRBV19 to TRBJ2-6, with D tentatively TRBD2 (5 bases). V was shortened by 7 bases and J by 0 bases, with 19 bases between the two germline ends. This CDR3 contains 18 residues. Germline V CDR1 and CDR2: LNHDA, SQIVND (reference sequence). The CDR3 DNA reads as TGTGCCAGTAACTTATCCGGGATACGAGGCTCTGGGGCCAACGTCCTGACTTTC. Translating gives CASNLSGIRGSGANVLTF.

This clonotype was picked up many times. The V call is TRBV7-2, the J call TRBJ2-7; tentative D call: TRBD2 (5 bases). Trimming removed 3 bases at V and 5 bases at J, with 14 bases between. The CDR3 contains 14 residues. The V gene's germline CDR1 is SGHTA and CDR2 FQGNSA. CDR3 amino acids: CASSLDWLGNEQYF. The CDR3 bases are TGTGCCAGCAGCTTGGACTGGCTTGGGAACGAGCAGTACTTC.

This clonotype was counted many times. The chain recombines TRBV7-2 with TRBJ2-4, with TRBD1 matching over 11 bases. Germline V gives CDR1 SGHTA, CDR2 FQGNSA. V dropped 5 bases and J dropped 0; count of bases not matched to a gene: 12. The CDR3 is made up of 19 amino acids. CDR3 DNA: TGTGCCAGCAGCCGCGGGGGGGGGACAGGGGGAGTAGCCAAAAACATTCAGTACTTC. This encodes CASSRGGGTGGVAKNIQYF.

This clonotype was picked up many times. This rearrangement joins TRBV7-9 to TRBJ1-1; D is uncertain. Looked up from germline, CDR1 is SEHNR and CDR2 is FQNEAQ (reference sequence). CDR3 size: 11 residues. V gave up 5 bases and J gave up 5 bases, with 6 bases separating them. CDR3 sequence: CASSETTEAFF. The CDR3, as DNA: TGTGCCAGCAGCGAGACGACTGAAGCTTTCTTT.

This clonotype was seen a handful of times. The chain combines TRBV5-1 with TRBJ1-2; the D is unclear. Trimming removed 0 bases at V and 4 bases at J, with 13 bases between. This CDR3 is built from 15 residues. CDR1 and CDR2 from the germline V gene are SGHRS and YFSETQ. The CDR3 reads CASSLGHLGVYGYTF. For the CDR3, the DNA is TGCGCCAGCAGCTTGGGACACCTCGGAGTCTATGGCTACACCTTC.

This clonotype was counted ten times or more. The J gene is TRBJ1-4, the V gene TRBV7-8; D ambiguous. The CDR3 spans 16 residues. V lost 2 bases to trimming and J lost 0 bases, with 10 bases between them. In germline, CDR1 is SGHVS, CDR2 FQNEAQ. The CDR3 DNA sequence: TGTGCCAGCAGCTTAAGGTCGGGTGCAACTAATGAAAAACTGTTTTTT. Amino acids: CASSLRSGATNEKLFF.

This clonotype was recorded a few times. The chain combines TRBV9 with TRBJ2-7; 8 bases match TRBD2. V was pared by 0 bases and J by 0 bases, with 5 bases of the junction left unmatched. The CDR3 is 16 amino acids. Germline CDR1 and CDR2: SGDLS and YYNGEE. The CDR3 DNA is TGTGCCAGCAGCGTAGAGTTAGCGGGGAGCTCCTACGAGCAGTACTTC. As protein: CASSVELAGSSYEQYF.

This clonotype was seen at least ten times. This chain connects TRBV20-1 to TRBJ2-7; D not resolved. With 0 bases removed from V and 8 bases from J, the gap between germline ends came to 14 bases. Per the germline V gene, CDR1 is DFQATT and CDR2 is SNEGSKA (reference sequence). This CDR3 is 13 amino acids long. The CDR3 DNA reads TGCAGTGCTAGAGATAAGGGCTCCAGGAAGCAGTACTTC. This translates into CSARDKGSRKQYF.

For this clonotype: Being one base from a much bigger clone, this may be a read error. The chain uses TRBV20-1 and TRBJ1-3, with TRBD1 matching over 8 bases. The CDR3 totals 16 residues. Trimming removed 8 bases from V and 0 bases from J; junction bases left unmatched: 12. The germline CDR1 and CDR2 sequences are DFQATT and SNEGSKA (reference sequence). The CDR3 DNA is TGCAGTACAACCACCGGGACAGGCGGCTCTGGAAACACCATATATTTT. This encodes CSTTTGTGGSGNTIYF.

There are many counts of this clonotype. This sequence joins TRBV5-1 and TRBJ2-7; TRBD2 might be the D (6 bases). Trimming took 7 bases from V and 3 from J, leaving 17 bases between them. The length of the CDR3 is 14 residues. CDR1 is SGHRS and CDR2 is YFSETQ in the germline V gene. CDR3 coding DNA: TGCGCCAGCCGTCCGGACTGGGACTTCTACGAGCAGTACTTC. Amino acids: CASRPDWDFYEQYF.

In its sample, this clonotype was seen many times. The rearrangement uses TRBV12-3 or TRBV12-4 and TRBJ1-5, with 8 bases matching TRBD1. This CDR3 has 17 amino acids. Germline trimming cut 6 bases from V and 7 bases from J; bases unmatched to any gene: 17. The CDR3 here is CASSHDRGGPGGQPQHF. CDR3 DNA sequence: TGTGCCAGCAGCCATGACAGGGGAGGGCCCGGCGGGCAGCCCCAGCATTTT.

This clonotype occurred a few times. This rearrangement joins TRBV2 to TRBJ2-7; 8 bases fit TRBD2. J gave up 0 bases and V 6 bases, and 7 bases lay outside the gene matches. This CDR3 is 15 amino acids long. CDR1 and CDR2 from the germline V gene are SNHLY and FYNNEI. The CDR3 DNA sequence: TGTGCCAGCAGGGTACTTAGCGGGATCTCCTACGAGCAGTACTTC. Translation gives CASRVLSGISYEQYF.

This clonotype was counted ten times or more. This rearrangement joins TRBV12-3 or TRBV12-4 to TRBJ1-1; 10 nucleotides line up with TRBD1. V was pared by 4 bases and J by 1 base, with 0 bases of the junction left unmatched. The CDR3 loop spans 14 amino acids. The CDR3 loop reads CASSWDRGNTEAFF. The CDR3 region has the DNA TGTGCCAGCAGTTGGGACAGGGGGAACACTGAAGCTTTCTTT.

The V and J genes are TRBV12-5 and TRBJ2-7; 8 bases agree with TRBD1. The CDR3 is 12 residues long. V lost 6 bases and J lost 4; bases outside the gene matches: 2. CDR1 LGHNT and CDR2 FRNRAP come from the germline V gene. The CDR3 loop reads CASGQGGYEQYF. As DNA, the CDR3 is TGTGCTAGTGGACAGGGGGGTTACGAGCAGTACTTC.

This clonotype was seen at least ten times. This chain connects TRBV7-2 to TRBJ2-2, with TRBD1 matching 12 bases. The V gene's germline CDR1 is SGHTA and CDR2 FQGNSA. The CDR3 is made up of 16 amino acids. V was pared by 7 bases and J by 3 bases, with 6 bases of the junction left unmatched. The CDR3 reads CASNTGTGGYTGELFF. DNA for the CDR3: TGTGCCAGCAACACTGGGACAGGGGGCTACACCGGGGAGCTGTTTTTT.

The table lists this clonotype with a few counts. The CDR3 loop reads CASSTPQGGRQETQYF. The CDR3 DNA reads TGTGCCAGCAGTACTCCCCAGGGGGGCCGACAAGAGACCCAGTACTTC. The chain is built from TRBV28 and TRBJ2-5, with D possibly matching TRBD1 (7 bases). V lost 5 bases and J 2 bases, leaving 18 bases between the germline ends. CDR1 is MDHEN, CDR2 SYDVKM, per germline. The CDR3 sequence is 16 residues long. The full variable domain, rest sourced from reference TRBV28 and TRBJ2-5, is DVKVTQSSRYLVKRTGEKVFLECVQDMDHENMFWYRQDPGLGLRLIYFSYDVKMKEKGDIPEGYSVSREKKERFSLILESASTNQTSMYLCASSTPQGGRQETQYFGPGTRLLVL.

The chain uses TRBV7-9 and TRBJ2-3; the D gene is possibly TRBD1 (5 bases). Trimming took off 6 bases at V and 2 bases at J, with 15 bases between the two ends. Germline assignment: CDR1 SEHNR and CDR2 FQNEAQ (reference sequence). The CDR3 is made up of 15 amino acids. CDR3 region: CASSPMGQHTDTQYF. The DNA for the CDR3 is TGTGCCAGCAGTCCTATGGGGCAGCACACAGATACGCAGTATTTT.